These 29 T cell receptor beta chains originate from one sample sequenced in a study of blood T cell repertoires in COVID-19. Libraries were prepared by immunoSEQ multiplex PCR; TCRdb keeps only in-frame clonotypes and omits some of them. The sample has tens of thousands of clones; 84% are singletons. Sequencing used peripheral blood. The receptor source for this set is a man aged 50 to 60 with acute or convalescent COVID-19.

The rearrangement uses TRBV5-1 and TRBJ2-7; a possible D gene is TRBD2 (5 bases). The CDR3 loop spans 14 amino acids. Trimming pared 4 bases from V and 6 bases from J, leaving 17 bases between. Per germline, CDR1 SGHRS and CDR2 YFSETQ. CDR3 loop: CASSLTDLSGEQYF. CDR3 bases: TGCGCCAGCAGCCTGACGGACTTGTCAGGCGAGCAGTACTTC.

V usage is TRBV19 and J usage is TRBJ2-3; possibly TRBD2 for D (5 bases). Trimming removed 5 bases from V and 1 base from J, with 7 bases in between. This CDR3 spans 13 amino acids. Per the germline V gene, CDR1 is LNHDA and CDR2 is SQIVND (reference sequence). The CDR3 loop is CASSPGGTDTQYF. As DNA, the CDR3 is TGTGCCAGTAGTCCCGGGGGCACAGATACGCAGTATTTT.

The chain couples TRBV19 to TRBJ2-7; a possible D gene is TRBD2 (5 bases). The V and J ends lost 6 bases and 9 bases respectively, with 18 bases between them. Germline CDR1 LNHDA, CDR2 SQIVND (reference sequence). The CDR3 is 13 amino acids. The CDR3 nucleotides are TGTGCCAGTAGGTACACGGAGGATGGAGTGCAGTACTTC. Amino acid sequence: CASRYTEDGVQYF.

This clone was seen only once. This chain links TRBV6-5 with TRBJ1-5; D is perhaps TRBD1 (5 bases). Germline-derived CDR1 and CDR2 are MNHEY and SVGAGI. V lost 9 bases and J lost 1, with 10 bases in between. This CDR3 spans 13 amino acids. CDR3 in amino acids: CASRQYSNQPQHF. The CDR3 region has the DNA TGTGCCAGTCGACAGTACAGCAATCAGCCCCAGCATTTT.

The V call is TRBV6-2 or TRBV6-3, the J call TRBJ2-7; 7 nucleotides match TRBD2. V lost 4 bases, J lost 6 bases, and 9 bases stayed unmatched. The germline V gene encodes CDR1 MNHEY and CDR2 SVGEGT. There are 14 residues in the CDR3. The CDR3 bases are TGTGCCAGCAGTTTGGCGACCTCGGGGGGCGAGCAGTACTTC. It yields the protein CASSLATSGGEQYF.

V is TRBV24-1 and J is TRBJ1-5; a weak D match, TRBD1 (6 bases). Germline values: CDR1 KGHDR, CDR2 SFDVKD. V was cut by 4 bases and J by 0 bases, with 18 bases left in between. The CDR3 loop spans 18 amino acids. CDR3 nucleotide sequence: TGTGCCACCAGTGACCCGGACAGCGAAGCTACTAGCAATCAGCCCCAGCATTTT. Translated: CATSDPDSEATSNQPQHF.

The chain has TRBV3-1 (or the pseudogene TRBV3-2) and TRBJ1-1, with unresolved D. Germline V CDR1 and CDR2: LGHDT, YNNKEL (reference sequence). The CDR3 loop spans 13 amino acids. With 0 bases removed from V and 6 bases from J, the gap between germline ends came to 8 bases. The CDR3 nucleotides are TGTGCCAGCAGCCAAGATTTTCGGTCTGAAGCTTTCTTT. It translates to CASSQDFRSEAFF.

This clone has just a few counts. This chain joins TRBV5-4 and TRBJ1-4, with 7 bases aligning to TRBD1. Trimming cost V 2 bases and J 1 base; bases outside gene matches: 2. This CDR3 has 15 residues. Germline V CDR1 and CDR2: SGHNT, YYREEE (reference sequence). The CDR3 protein is CASSLRTGTNEKLFF. DNA of the CDR3: TGTGCCAGCAGCTTACGGACAGGAACTAATGAAAAACTGTTTTTT.

The rearrangement links TRBV7-6 to TRBJ2-5; D perhaps matches TRBD2 (5 bases). The length of the CDR3 is 12 residues. CDR1 and CDR2 (germline): SGHVS, FNYEAQ. V was pared by 4 bases and J by 2 bases, with 5 bases between. DNA of the CDR3: TGTGCCAGCAGCTGGAGGCAAGAGACCCAGTACTTC. Protein sequence: CASSWRQETQYF. Full variable domain (remainder filled in from reference TRBV7-6 and TRBJ2-5): GAGVSQSPRYKVTKRGQDVALRCDPISGHVSLYWYRQALGQGPEFLTYFNYEAQQDKSGLPNDRFSAERPEGSISTLTIQRTEQRDSAMYRCASSWRQETQYFGPGTRLLVL.

V and J are TRBV19 and TRBJ1-2, with D perhaps matching TRBD1 (6 bases). The CDR3 length is 15 residues. Germline V gives CDR1 LNHDA, CDR2 SQIVND (reference sequence). The ends were cut back, 9 bases at V and 4 bases at J, with 21 bases in the middle. The DNA for the CDR3 is TGTGCCAGCCAGTCAGGGGTCCGTTGGAGCTATGGCTACACCTTC. Encoded protein: CASQSGVRWSYGYTF.

This chain links TRBV6-2 or TRBV6-3 with TRBJ2-3; perhaps TRBD1 as D (5 bases). V was cut by 4 bases and J by 3 bases, with 11 bases left in between. The length of the CDR3 is 14 residues. Germline CDR1 MNHEY, CDR2 SVGEGT. In nucleotides, the CDR3 is TGTGCCAGCAGTTGGAATAAGGGGACAGATACGCAGTATTTT. Residues: CASSWNKGTDTQYF.

This clone was observed once. The chain joins TRBV6-6 to TRBJ2-3; maybe TRBD2 (7 bases). Germline V gene lookup returns CDR1 MNHNY and CDR2 SVGAGI (reference sequence). This CDR3 comprises 17 residues. V was clipped by 6 bases and J by 7 bases, with 26 bases between them. The CDR3 sequence: CASSRRRGGRRDHTQYF. The CDR3, as DNA: TGTGCCAGCAGCCGACGGAGGGGGGGCCGGAGAGATCATACGCAGTATTTT.

The genes are TRBV11-3 and TRBJ2-1; 9 nucleotides align to TRBD2. Germline values: CDR1 SGHNT, CDR2 YENEEA. V shed 3 bases, J shed 5 bases, and the junction held 8 bases outside the gene matches. The CDR3 is 16 residues long. This CDR3 is CASSLGGGGSDNEQFF. CDR3 bases: TGTGCCAGCAGCTTGGGCGGGGGGGGCTCTGACAATGAGCAGTTCTTC.

The chain links TRBV11-2 to TRBJ2-2; 9 nucleotides match TRBD2. Unmatched junction bases numbered 3, after V lost 3 bases and J lost 4 bases. This CDR3 contains 15 residues. Per germline, CDR1 SGHAT and CDR2 FQNNGV. The CDR3 DNA reads as TGTGCCAGCAGCTTTAGCGGGAGAGCCACCGGGGAGCTGTTTTTT. Residues: CASSFSGRATGELFF.

J is TRBJ2-1 and V is TRBV7-2; D not certain. The V end was cut by 5 bases, the J end by 4 bases, with 6 bases between. Per germline, CDR1 SGHTA and CDR2 FQGNSA. The CDR3 spans 12 residues. The CDR3 nucleotides are TGTGCCAGCAGCGTTTTATACAATGAGCAGTTCTTC. Translated, it gives CASSVLYNEQFF.

The DNA of the CDR3 is TGCGCCACCACTAGGATCGGGGGGGCCTACGAGCAGTACTTC. It translates to CATTRIGGAYEQYF. J is TRBJ2-7 and V is TRBV10-1; 8 bases are a match to TRBD2. CDR3 length equals 14 residues. Per the germline V gene, CDR1 is WNHNN and CDR2 is SYGVQD (reference sequence). The ends lost 10 bases at V and 2 bases at J; junction bases unmatched: 10.

This chain uses TRBV29-1 with TRBJ1-4; D ambiguous. CDR1 and CDR2 from the germline V gene are SQVTM and ANQGSEA. The CDR3 is 12 amino acids. V dropped 8 bases and J dropped 8 bases, with 15 bases sitting between them. CDR3 nucleotides: TGCAGCCACCTGGGTTACGGGGAAAAACTGTTTTTT. Residues: CSHLGYGEKLFF. Full variable domain (outside the CDR3, taken from reference TRBV29-1 and TRBJ1-4): SAVISQKPSRDICQRGTSLTIQCQVDSQVTMMFWYRQQPGQSLTLIATANQGSEATYESGFVIDKFPISRPNLTFSTLTVSNMSPEDSSIYLCSHLGYGEKLFFGSGTQLSVL.

This rearrangement joins TRBV29-1 to TRBJ1-2, with 9 bases identical to TRBD1. Losses at the gene ends were 4 bases for V and 0 bases for J; bases not matched to a gene: 3. This CDR3 is 14 amino acids long. The germline V gene has CDR1 SQVTM and CDR2 ANQGSEA. The DNA for the CDR3 is TGCAGCGTTGCACAGGGGGCCACTAACTATGGCTACACCTTC. Translating it yields CSVAQGATNYGYTF.

The chain employs TRBV20-1 and TRBJ2-3, with 13 bases identical to TRBD2. Per germline, CDR1 DFQATT and CDR2 SNEGSKA (reference sequence). CDR3 length: 15 amino acids. Trimming removed 3 bases from V and 2 bases from J; junction bases left unmatched: 2. CDR3 region: CSASGTSGVTDTQYF. CDR3 DNA: TGCAGTGCTAGTGGGACTAGCGGGGTCACAGATACGCAGTATTTT.

The V call is TRBV11-2, the J call TRBJ1-2, with D possibly being TRBD1 (5 bases). Germline V gives CDR1 SGHAT, CDR2 FQNNGV. V lost 6 bases and J lost 4, with 24 bases in between. CDR3 length equals 17 residues. CDR3: CASSSNMGGSRGYGYTF. CDR3 nucleotide sequence: TGTGCCAGCAGTTCTAATATGGGGGGAAGTCGGGGCTATGGCTACACCTTC.

The chain joins TRBV28 to TRBJ1-2; the match to TRBD1 covers 10 bases. CDR3 length equals 13 residues. The junction had 7 bases not matched to a gene; V was cut back by 7 bases and J by 8 bases. The germline V gene encodes CDR1 MDHEN and CDR2 SYDVKM. The CDR3 is CASIRQGARGYTF. CDR3 in DNA: TGTGCCAGCATCCGACAGGGGGCCCGGGGCTACACCTTC.

V gene TRBV7-2 combines with J gene TRBJ1-5, with 10 bases lining up with TRBD1. The CDR3 runs 15 residues. Looked up from germline, CDR1 is SGHTA and CDR2 is FQGNSA. V was clipped by 5 bases and J by 7 bases; unmatched bases: 8. The CDR3 region is CASSGTGANGQPQHF. The CDR3 DNA reads TGTGCCAGCAGCGGGACAGGGGCTAACGGGCAGCCCCAGCATTTT.

On this clone: The sample holds other DNA sequences that translate to the same CDR3. This sequence joins TRBV18 and TRBJ2-6; D may be TRBD1 (6 bases). Deletions cut 1 base from V and 3 bases from J, with 7 bases between. This CDR3 has 15 amino acids. The germline V gene encodes CDR1 KGHSH and CDR2 LQKENI. CDR3 bases: TGTGCCAGCTCACCACGGGGGCTTGGGGCCAACGTCCTGACTTTC. This encodes CASSPRGLGANVLTF.

The chain recombines TRBV5-5 with TRBJ2-7; a weak D match, TRBD2 (5 bases). Trimming removed 3 bases from V and 4 bases from J, with 8 bases in between. The CDR3 contains 12 residues. Germline values: CDR1 SGHKS, CDR2 YYEKEE (reference sequence). The CDR3 sequence is CASSWGDYEQYF. The CDR3 nucleotides are TGTGCCAGCAGCTGGGGAGATTACGAGCAGTACTTC. The full variable domain, with the rest looked up from reference TRBV5-5 and TRBJ2-7, is DAGVTQSPTHLIKTRGQQVTLRCSPISGHKSVSWYQQVLGQGPQFIFQYYEKEERGRGNFPDRFSARQFPNYSSELNVNALLLGDSALYLCASSWGDYEQYFGPGTRLTVT.

J is TRBJ1-5 and V is TRBV28; 9 bases fit TRBD1. The CDR3 covers 15 residues. V was clipped by 2 bases and J by 11 bases; unmatched bases: 10. CDR1 and CDR2 (germline): MDHEN, SYDVKM. CDR3 residues: CASSLGTGFRRAQHF. The CDR3 bases are TGTGCCAGCAGTTTAGGGACAGGGTTTCGTCGGGCCCAGCATTTT.

This clone appeared once. V gene TRBV19 combines with J gene TRBJ2-3; D gene ambiguous. Germline CDR1 reads LNHDA; CDR2 reads SQIVND (reference sequence). V was cut by 6 bases and J by 0 bases, with 7 bases left in between. The CDR3 spans 13 residues. CDR3 DNA sequence: TGTGCCAGTAGCCGTTATAGCACAGATACGCAGTATTTT. It is translated as CASSRYSTDTQYF.

The V call is TRBV7-2, the J call TRBJ2-5; 12 nucleotides align to TRBD1. J gave up 6 bases and V 5 bases, and 7 bases lay outside the gene matches. The CDR3 loop spans 15 amino acids. The V gene's germline CDR1 is SGHTA and CDR2 FQGNSA. The CDR3 DNA follows: TGTGCCAGCAGCGCTAGGGGACAGGGGGCGCAGACCCAGTACTTC. Protein sequence: CASSARGQGAQTQYF.

V gene TRBV2 combines with J gene TRBJ1-3; D is ambiguous. V was trimmed by 7 bases and J by 2 bases, leaving 12 bases between them. The CDR3 sequence is 14 residues long. Germline lookup yields CDR1 SNHLY and CDR2 FYNNEI. The CDR3 here is CASMRVGPGNTIYF. Written as DNA, the CDR3 is TGTGCCAGCATGAGGGTTGGCCCTGGAAACACCATATATTTT.

The CDR3 DNA reads as TGCGCCAGCAGCCCTAGCACAGATACGCAGTATTTT. Residues: CASSPSTDTQYF. J is TRBJ2-3 and V is TRBV10-2, with D hard to call. The V gene lost 6 bases and the J gene lost 0 bases, with 4 bases spanning the gap. CDR3 size: 12 residues. Germline V lookup: CDR1 WSHSY, CDR2 SAAADI.